This T cell receptor beta chain was sequenced for a study of OX40 agonist ivuxolimab in advanced cancers. This table comes from immunoSEQ multiplex PCR, and its TCRdb copy is limited to in-frame clones, with some not included. The top ten clones hold 14% to 15% of a sample with about 47,000 clones, roughly 85% of them seen once. Germline trimming cut 5 bases from V and 6 bases from J; bases unmatched to any gene: 16. Per germline, CDR1 GTSNPN and CDR2 SVGIG (reference sequence). The CDR3 runs 15 residues. The receptor was derived from an adult with an advanced solid tumor such as melanoma, head and neck, liver or kidney cancer. Material: CD4+ or CD8+ T cells sorted from blood, obtained in a trial of the OX40 agonist ivuxolimab. V and J are TRBV30 and TRBJ2-7, with 7 bases lining up with TRBD1. CDR3 nucleotide sequence: TGTGCCTGGCGGAAGGAAGGGGGCCTTTTGTCCGAGCAGTACTTC. Its translation: CAWRKEGGLLSEQYF.